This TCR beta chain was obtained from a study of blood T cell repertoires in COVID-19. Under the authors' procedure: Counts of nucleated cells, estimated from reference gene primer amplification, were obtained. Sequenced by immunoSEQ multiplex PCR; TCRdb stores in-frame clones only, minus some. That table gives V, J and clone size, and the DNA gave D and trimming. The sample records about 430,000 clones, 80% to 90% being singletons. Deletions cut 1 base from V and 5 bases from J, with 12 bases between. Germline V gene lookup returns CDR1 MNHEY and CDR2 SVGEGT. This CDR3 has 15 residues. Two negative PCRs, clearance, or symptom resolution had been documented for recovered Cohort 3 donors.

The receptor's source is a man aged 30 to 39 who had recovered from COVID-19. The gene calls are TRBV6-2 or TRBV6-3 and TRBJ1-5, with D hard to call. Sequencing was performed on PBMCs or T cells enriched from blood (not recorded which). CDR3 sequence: CASSYYSNDHQPQHF. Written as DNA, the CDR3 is TGTGCCAGCAGTTACTATAGCAATGACCATCAGCCCCAGCATTTT.